This T cell receptor beta chain stems from a study of CD8 T cells in ankylosing spondylitis (dated by TCRdb to 2017 to 2019). Regarding the research as a whole: The study profiled T cell receptor beta repertoires in healthy donors and ankylosing spondylitis patients to find disease-linked TCR variants. The full study cohort was made up of about two dozen ankylosing spondylitis patients and 108 healthy donors. Peripheral blood was sampled, and synovial fluid was additionally collected from ankylosing spondylitis patients.

Trimming costs V 0 bases and J 2 bases, and their ends lie 6 bases apart. Per the germline V gene, SGHRS is the CDR1 and YFSETQ is the CDR2. Inclusive of the bounding cysteine and phenylalanine, the CDR3 is 14 residues long. Of all the DNA, just the CDR3 is kept, 42 bases in frame from base 1. The data were produced on an Illumina HiSeq 2500. TCR beta libraries were prepared by quantitative 5'-RACE with molecular barcodes. For the original study's pipeline: To identify disease-linked TCR variants, a new computational method was used, one built on a probabilistic model of VDJ rearrangement. TCRdb ran its own pipeline on the public reads, namely fastp trimming at Q25 and MiXCR clone calling, and kept in-frame beta chains. Each entry is one CDR3 protein sequence, shown with its most common DNA and genes. The authors' filters were not applied to this entry. This sample comprises around 490,000 distinct CDR3 sequences, approximately 5.3% of them detected only once. The top ten hold 3% to 4.5% of the sample.

This clonotype was counted ten times or more. This clone's antigen is unknown. No per-base quality is available; no much larger clone lies one base away. Overall results and qualifications from the work: Some motif variants were previously reported in synovial fluid and blood of reactive arthritis patients, suggesting common disease-initiation mechanisms. In peripheral blood, the disease-linked clones were found at relatively low frequencies and had a CD8+ phenotype. A TCR beta motif of several highly homologous amino acid variants appeared characteristic of blood from ankylosing spondylitis patients. According to the report, matched synovial fluid samples from ankylosing spondylitis patients were significantly enriched for the disease-linked clones.

The sequenced material came from blood, either unsorted or a sorted T cell fraction (not recorded which). The TCR comes from a male donor with ankylosing spondylitis. The rearranged chain carries TRBV5-1 and TRBJ1-5, with TRBD1 perhaps the D gene, on 5 matching bases. At the DNA level, the sequence is TGCGCCAGCAGCTTGGAGACAGGCAATCAGCCCCAGCATTTT. Its protein product is CASSLETGNQPQHF.